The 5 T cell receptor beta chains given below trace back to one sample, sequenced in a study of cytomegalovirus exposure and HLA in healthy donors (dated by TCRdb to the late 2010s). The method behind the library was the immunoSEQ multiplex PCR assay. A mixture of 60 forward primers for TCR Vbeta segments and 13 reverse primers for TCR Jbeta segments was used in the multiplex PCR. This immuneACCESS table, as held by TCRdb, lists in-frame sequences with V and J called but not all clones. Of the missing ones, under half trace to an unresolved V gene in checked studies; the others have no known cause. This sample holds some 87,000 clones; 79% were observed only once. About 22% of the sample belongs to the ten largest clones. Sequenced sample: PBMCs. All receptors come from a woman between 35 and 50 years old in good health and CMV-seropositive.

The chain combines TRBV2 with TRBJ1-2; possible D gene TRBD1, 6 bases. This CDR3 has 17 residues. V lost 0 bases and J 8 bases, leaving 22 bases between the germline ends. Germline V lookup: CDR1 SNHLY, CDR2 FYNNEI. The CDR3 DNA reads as TGTGCCAGCAGTGAAGCGCCACCCGGACGCCTAGGGGGAGGCTACACCTTC. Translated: CASSEAPPGRLGGGYTF.

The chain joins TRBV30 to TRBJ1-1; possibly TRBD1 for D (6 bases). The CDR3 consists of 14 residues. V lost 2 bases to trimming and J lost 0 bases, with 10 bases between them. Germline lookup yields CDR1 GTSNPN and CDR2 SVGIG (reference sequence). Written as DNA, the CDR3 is TGTGCCTGGAGTCCGGGACAAGTGAACACTGAAGCTTTCTTT. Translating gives CAWSPGQVNTEAFF.

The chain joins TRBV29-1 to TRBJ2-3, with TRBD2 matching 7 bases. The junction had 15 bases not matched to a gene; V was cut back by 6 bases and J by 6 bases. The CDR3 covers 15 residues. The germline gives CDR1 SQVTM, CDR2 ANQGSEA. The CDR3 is CSVDPELANLDTQYF. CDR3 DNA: TGCAGCGTGGACCCCGAACTAGCGAATCTCGATACGCAGTATTTT.

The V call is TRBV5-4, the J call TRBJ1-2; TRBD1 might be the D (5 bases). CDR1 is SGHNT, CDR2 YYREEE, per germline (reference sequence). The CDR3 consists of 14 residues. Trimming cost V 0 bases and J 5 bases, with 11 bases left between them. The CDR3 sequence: CASSLAKAGYGYTF. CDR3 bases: TGTGCCAGCAGCTTGGCCAAGGCAGGGTATGGCTACACCTTC.

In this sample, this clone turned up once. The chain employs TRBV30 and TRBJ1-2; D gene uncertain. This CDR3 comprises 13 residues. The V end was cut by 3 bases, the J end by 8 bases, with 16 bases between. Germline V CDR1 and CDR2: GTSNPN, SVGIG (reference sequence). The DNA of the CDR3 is TGTGCCTGGAGAGACTACCTCGTAGACGGCTACACCTTC. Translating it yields CAWRDYLVDGYTF.